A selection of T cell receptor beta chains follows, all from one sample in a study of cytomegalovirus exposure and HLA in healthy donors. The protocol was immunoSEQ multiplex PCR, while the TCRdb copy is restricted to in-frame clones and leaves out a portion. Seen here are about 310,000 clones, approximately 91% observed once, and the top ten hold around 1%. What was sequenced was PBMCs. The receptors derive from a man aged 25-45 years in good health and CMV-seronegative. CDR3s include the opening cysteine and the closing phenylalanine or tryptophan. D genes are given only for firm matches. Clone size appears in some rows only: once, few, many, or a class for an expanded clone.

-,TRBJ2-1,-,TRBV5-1,CASSLAAGTWHEQFF,TGCGCCAGCAGCTTGGCCGCAGGGACTTGGCATGAGCAGTTCTTC
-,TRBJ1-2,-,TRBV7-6,CASSLDGYGYTF,TGTGCCAGCAGCTTAGACGGCTATGGCTACACCTTC
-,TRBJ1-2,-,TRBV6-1,CASRKFLIENYGYTF,TGTGCCAGCCGAAAATTCTTGATTGAGAACTATGGCTACACCTTC
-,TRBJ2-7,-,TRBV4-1,CASSQRGGTYYEQYF,TGCGCCAGCAGCCAGAGGGGAGGGACATACTACGAGCAGTACTTC
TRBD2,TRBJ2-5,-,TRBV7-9,CASSFPKGTKETQYF,TGTGCCAGCAGCTTTCCTAAGGGGACTAAAGAGACCCAGTACTTC
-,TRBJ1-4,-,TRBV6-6,CASRPTLAGEKLFF,TGTGCCAGCAGACCGACGCTGGCGGGTGAAAAACTGTTTTTT
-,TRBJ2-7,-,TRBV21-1,CASSKAQRQERPYEQYF,TGTGCCAGCAGCAAAGCGCAAAGACAGGAAAGACCCTACGAGCAGTACTTC
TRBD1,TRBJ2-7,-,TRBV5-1,CASSFGTGDFYEQYF,TGCGCCAGCAGCTTCGGGACAGGGGATTTCTACGAGCAGTACTTC
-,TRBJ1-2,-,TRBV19,CASTPSGYGYTF,TGTGCCAGTACCCCGTCGGGCTATGGCTACACCTTC
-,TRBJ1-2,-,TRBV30,CAWSPLDRTNYGYTF,TGTGCCTGGAGCCCATTAGACAGGACAAACTATGGCTACACCTTC
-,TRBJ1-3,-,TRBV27,CASSFGQTSGNTIYF,TGTGCCAGCAGTTTTGGGCAGACCTCTGGAAACACCATATATTTT
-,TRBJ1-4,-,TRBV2,CASKGDEYEKLFF,TGTGCCAGCAAGGGGGACGAGTATGAAAAACTGTTTTTT
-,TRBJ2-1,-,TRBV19,CASSQGSNEQFF,TGTGCCAGTAGTCAGGGTTCCAATGAGCAGTTCTTC
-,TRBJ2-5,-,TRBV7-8,CASSLEANSQETQYF,TGTGCCAGCAGCTTAGAAGCTAACAGCCAAGAGACCCAGTACTTC
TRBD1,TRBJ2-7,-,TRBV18,CASGGDRESYEQYF,TGTGCCAGTGGGGGGGACAGGGAGTCCTACGAGCAGTACTTC
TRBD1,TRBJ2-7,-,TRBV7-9,CASSPPSNRGYEQYF,TGTGCCAGCAGCCCCCCCAGTAACAGGGGATACGAGCAGTACTTC
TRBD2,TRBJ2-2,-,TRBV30,CAWNEAGGPTGELFF,TGTGCCTGGAACGAGGCGGGGGGCCCCACCGGGGAGCTGTTTTTT
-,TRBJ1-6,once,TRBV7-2,CASSSFWTASYSPLHF,TGTGCCAGCAGTTCTTTTTGGACAGCCTCCTATTCACCCCTCCACTTT
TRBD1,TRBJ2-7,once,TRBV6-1,CASSDWDRGFEEQYF,TGTGCCAGCAGCGACTGGGACAGGGGATTTGAGGAGCAGTACTTC
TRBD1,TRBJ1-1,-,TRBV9,CASSVDTGGTEAFF,TGTGCCAGCAGCGTAGATACAGGGGGGACTGAAGCTTTCTTT
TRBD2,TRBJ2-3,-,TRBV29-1,CSVVGGGYTDTQYF,TGCAGCGTTGTGGGCGGGGGTTACACAGATACGCAGTATTTT
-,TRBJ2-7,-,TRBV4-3,CASSRGMGGSYEQYF,TGCGCCAGCAGTCGAGGGATGGGAGGCTCCTACGAGCAGTACTTC
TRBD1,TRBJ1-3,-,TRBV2,CASSVMDRSGNTIYF,TGTGCCAGCAGTGTCATGGACAGGTCTGGAAACACCATATATTTT
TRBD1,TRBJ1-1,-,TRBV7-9,CASSLTDRGPAFF,TGTGCCAGCAGCTTAACCGACAGGGGGCCTGCTTTCTTT
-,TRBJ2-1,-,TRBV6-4,CASSDWSEEEQFF,TGTGCCAGCAGTGACTGGAGCGAGGAGGAGCAGTTCTTC
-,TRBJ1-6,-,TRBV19,CASSIWVSTGSSPLHF,TGTGCCAGTAGTATATGGGTCTCGACAGGATCTTCACCCCTCCACTTT
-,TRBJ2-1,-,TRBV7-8,CASSDDSSSYNEQFF,TGTGCCAGCAGCGATGACTCGAGCTCCTACAATGAGCAGTTCTTC
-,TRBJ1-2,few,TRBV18,CASSPPSGASYGYTF,TGTGCCAGCTCACCACCCTCAGGGGCTTCCTATGGCTACACCTTC
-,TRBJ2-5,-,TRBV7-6,CASSLGRVPETQYF,TGTGCCAGCAGCTTAGGTAGAGTTCCGGAGACCCAGTACTTC
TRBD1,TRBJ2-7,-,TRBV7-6,CASSPTGQLKRDEQYF,TGTGCCAGCAGCCCCACGGGACAGCTAAAACGAGACGAGCAGTACTTC
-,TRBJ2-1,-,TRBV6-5,CASSQTGISRNEQFF,TGTGCCAGCAGTCAAACCGGGATTTCAAGGAATGAGCAGTTCTTC
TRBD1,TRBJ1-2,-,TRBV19,CASNPTGTAYYGYTF,TGTGCCAGTAACCCTACCGGGACAGCTTACTATGGCTACACCTTC
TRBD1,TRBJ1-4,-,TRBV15,CATSSRTGGPEKLFF,TGTGCCACCAGCAGTAGGACAGGGGGTCCTGAAAAACTGTTTTTT
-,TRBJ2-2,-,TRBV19,CATSMVGINTGELFF,TGTGCCACATCGATGGTGGGCATTAACACCGGGGAGCTGTTTTTT
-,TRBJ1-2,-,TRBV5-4,CATTPSWQGGFYGYTF,TGTGCCACCACCCCCTCGTGGCAGGGAGGATTCTATGGCTACACCTTC
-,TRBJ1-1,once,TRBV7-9,CASSLNSGGDSTEAFF,TGTGCCAGCAGCTTAAATTCAGGAGGGGATAGCACTGAAGCTTTCTTT
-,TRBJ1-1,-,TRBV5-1,CASSLDDSTYEAFF,TGCGCCAGCAGCTTGGATGACAGCACCTATGAAGCTTTCTTT
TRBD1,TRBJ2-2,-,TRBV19,CATGTDNTGELFF,TGTGCCACCGGGACAGACAACACCGGGGAGCTGTTTTTT
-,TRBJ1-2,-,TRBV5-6,CASSYSGYGYTF,TGTGCCAGCAGTTATTCGGGTTACGGCTACACCTTC
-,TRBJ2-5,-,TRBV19,CASSPGHGSVWETQYF,TGTGCCAGTAGTCCGGGACATGGGTCGGTTTGGGAGACCCAGTACTTC
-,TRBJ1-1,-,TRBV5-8,CASSSFKTGRNTEAFF,TGTGCCAGCAGCTCCTTTAAGACAGGCCGGAACACTGAAGCTTTCTTT
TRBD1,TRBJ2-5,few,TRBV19,CASSMDRGQETQYF,TGTGCCAGTAGTATGGACAGGGGGCAGGAGACCCAGTACTTC
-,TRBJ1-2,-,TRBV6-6,CASSYVGGVGARGYTF,TGTGCCAGCAGTTACGTAGGAGGCGTGGGGGCGCGGGGCTACACCTTC
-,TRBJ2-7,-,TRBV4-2,CASSQATPSAYEQYF,TGTGCCAGCAGCCAAGCGACACCCTCAGCCTACGAGCAGTACTTC
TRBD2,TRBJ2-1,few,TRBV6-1,CASTLAGPQFF,TGTGCCAGCACTCTAGCGGGGCCTCAGTTCTTC
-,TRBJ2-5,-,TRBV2,CASSGNDPGPQETQYF,TGTGCCAGCAGTGGGAATGACCCAGGGCCCCAAGAGACCCAGTACTTC
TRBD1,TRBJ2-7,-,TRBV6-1,CASRIGTEEQYF,TGTGCCAGCAGGATAGGGACAGAAGAGCAGTACTTC
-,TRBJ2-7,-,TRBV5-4,CASSLLSPPGFPQYF,TGTGCCAGCAGCTTGTTGAGTCCACCGGGGTTTCCGCAGTACTTC
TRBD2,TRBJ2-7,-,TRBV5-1,CASSWEGGSSYEQYF,TGCGCCAGCAGCTGGGAGGGCGGTAGCTCCTACGAGCAGTACTTC
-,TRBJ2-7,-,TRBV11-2,CASSLASGPGVHEQYF,TGTGCCAGCAGCTTAGCCTCCGGCCCGGGGGTGCACGAGCAGTACTTC
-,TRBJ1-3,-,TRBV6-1,CASSFGNTIYF,TGTGCCAGCAGCTTCGGAAACACCATATATTTT
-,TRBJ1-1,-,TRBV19,CASSQHRTSANTEAFF,TGTGCCAGTAGTCAACACAGGACGTCAGCGAACACTGAAGCTTTCTTT